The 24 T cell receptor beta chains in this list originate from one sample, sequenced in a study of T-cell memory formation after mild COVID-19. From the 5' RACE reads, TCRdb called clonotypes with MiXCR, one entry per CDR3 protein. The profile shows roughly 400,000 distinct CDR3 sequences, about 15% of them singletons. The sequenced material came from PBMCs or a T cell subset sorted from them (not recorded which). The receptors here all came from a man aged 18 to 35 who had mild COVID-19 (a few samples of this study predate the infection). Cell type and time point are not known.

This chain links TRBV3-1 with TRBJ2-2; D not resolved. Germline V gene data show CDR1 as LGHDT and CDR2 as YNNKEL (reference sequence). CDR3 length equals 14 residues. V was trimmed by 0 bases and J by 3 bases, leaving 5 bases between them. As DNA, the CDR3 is TGTGCCAGCAGCCAAGAGGCAGACACCGGGGAGCTGTTTTTT. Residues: CASSQEADTGELFF.

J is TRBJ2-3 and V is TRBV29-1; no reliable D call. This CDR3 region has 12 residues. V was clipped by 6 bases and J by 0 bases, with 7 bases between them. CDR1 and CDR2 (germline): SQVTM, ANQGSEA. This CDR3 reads CSVYYSTDTQYF. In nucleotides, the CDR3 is TGCAGCGTCTATTACAGCACAGATACGCAGTATTTT.

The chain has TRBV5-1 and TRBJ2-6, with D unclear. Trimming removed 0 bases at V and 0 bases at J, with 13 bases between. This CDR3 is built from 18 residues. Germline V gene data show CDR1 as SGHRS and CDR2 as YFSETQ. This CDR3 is CASSLAPGLSSGANVLTF. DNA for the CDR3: TGCGCCAGCAGCTTGGCACCGGGTCTAAGCTCTGGGGCCAACGTCCTGACTTTC.

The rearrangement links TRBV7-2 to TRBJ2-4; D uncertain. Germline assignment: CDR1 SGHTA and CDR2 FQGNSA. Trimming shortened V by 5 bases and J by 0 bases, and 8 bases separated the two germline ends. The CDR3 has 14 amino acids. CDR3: CASSPSLAKNIQYF. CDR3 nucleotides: TGTGCCAGCAGCCCGTCACTAGCCAAAAACATTCAGTACTTC. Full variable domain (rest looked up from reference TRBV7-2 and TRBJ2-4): GAGVSQSPSNKVTEKGKDVELRCDPISGHTALYWYRQSLGQGLEFLIYFQGNSAPDKSGLPSDRFSAERTGGSVSTLTIQRTQQEDSAVYLCASSPSLAKNIQYFGAGTRLSVL.

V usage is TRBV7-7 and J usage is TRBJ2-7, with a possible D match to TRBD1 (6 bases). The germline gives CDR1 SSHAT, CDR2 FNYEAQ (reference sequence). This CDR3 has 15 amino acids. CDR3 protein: CASTESQGWSYEQYV. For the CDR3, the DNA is TGTGCTAGCACCGAATCACAGGGATGGTCCTACGAGCAGTACGTC.

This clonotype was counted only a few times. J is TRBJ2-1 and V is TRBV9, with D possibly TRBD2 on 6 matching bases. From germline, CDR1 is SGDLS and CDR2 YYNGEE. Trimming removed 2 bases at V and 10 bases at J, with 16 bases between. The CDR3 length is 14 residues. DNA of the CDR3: TGTGCCAGCAGCGTCATCCCGGGGGTAAAGGAGCAGTTCTTC. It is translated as CASSVIPGVKEQFF.

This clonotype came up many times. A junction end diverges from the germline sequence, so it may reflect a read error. CDR3 in DNA: TGTGCCAGCAGCTTAGATCGGAACACTGAAGCTTTCTTT. This translates into CASSLDRNTEAFF. The gene calls are TRBV5-1 and TRBJ1-1, with unresolved D. CDR1 and CDR2 from the germline V gene are SGHRS and YFSETQ. CDR3 length equals 13 residues.

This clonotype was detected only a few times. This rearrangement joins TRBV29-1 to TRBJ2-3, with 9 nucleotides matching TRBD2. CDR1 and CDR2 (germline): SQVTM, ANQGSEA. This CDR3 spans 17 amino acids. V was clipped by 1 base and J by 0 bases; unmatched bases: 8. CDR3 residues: CSVEGLAETSSTDTQYF. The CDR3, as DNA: TGCAGCGTTGAAGGACTAGCGGAGACCTCTAGCACAGATACGCAGTATTTT.

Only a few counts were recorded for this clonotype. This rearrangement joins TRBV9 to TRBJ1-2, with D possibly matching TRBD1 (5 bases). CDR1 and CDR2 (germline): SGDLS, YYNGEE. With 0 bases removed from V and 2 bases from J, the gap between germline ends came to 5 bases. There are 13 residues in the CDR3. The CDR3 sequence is CASSVGGNYGYTF. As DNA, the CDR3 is TGTGCCAGCAGCGTAGGGGGGAACTATGGCTACACCTTC.

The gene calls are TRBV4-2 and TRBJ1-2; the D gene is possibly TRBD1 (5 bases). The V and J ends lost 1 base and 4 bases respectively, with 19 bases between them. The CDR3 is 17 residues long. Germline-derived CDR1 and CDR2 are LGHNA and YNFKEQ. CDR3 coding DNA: TGTGCCAGCAGCCAAGGCGGGGCACTTGGGCTTGGCTATGGCTACACCTTC. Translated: CASSQGGALGLGYGYTF.

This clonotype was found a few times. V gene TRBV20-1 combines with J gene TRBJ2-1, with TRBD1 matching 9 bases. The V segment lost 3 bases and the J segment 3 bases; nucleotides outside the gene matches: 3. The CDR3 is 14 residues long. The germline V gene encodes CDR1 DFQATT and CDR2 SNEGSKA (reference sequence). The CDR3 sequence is CSARGQGNYNEQFF. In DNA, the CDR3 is TGCAGTGCTAGGGGACAGGGAAACTACAATGAGCAGTTCTTC.

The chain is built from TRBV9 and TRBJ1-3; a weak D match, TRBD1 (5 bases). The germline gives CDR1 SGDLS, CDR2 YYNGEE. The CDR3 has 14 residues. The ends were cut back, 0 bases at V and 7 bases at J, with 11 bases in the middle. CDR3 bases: TGTGCCAGCAGCGTAGCCCAGGGAGAGAACACCATATATTTT. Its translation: CASSVAQGENTIYF.

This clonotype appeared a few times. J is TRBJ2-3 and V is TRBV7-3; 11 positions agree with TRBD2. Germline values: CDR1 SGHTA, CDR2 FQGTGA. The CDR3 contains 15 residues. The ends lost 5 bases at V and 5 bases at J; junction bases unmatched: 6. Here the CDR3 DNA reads TGTGCCAGCAGCGTAGCGGGGGGGCTGATAGATACGCAGTATTTT. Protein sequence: CASSVAGGLIDTQYF.

CDR3 coding DNA: TGCAGTGCTAGTTACAGGGAAGCCGGAAACACCATATATTTT. This sequence encodes CSASYREAGNTIYF. The chain couples TRBV20-1 to TRBJ1-3; possibly TRBD1 for D (6 bases). The V end was cut by 3 bases, the J end by 4 bases, with 13 bases between. The CDR3 loop spans 14 amino acids. Germline values: CDR1 DFQATT, CDR2 SNEGSKA (reference sequence).

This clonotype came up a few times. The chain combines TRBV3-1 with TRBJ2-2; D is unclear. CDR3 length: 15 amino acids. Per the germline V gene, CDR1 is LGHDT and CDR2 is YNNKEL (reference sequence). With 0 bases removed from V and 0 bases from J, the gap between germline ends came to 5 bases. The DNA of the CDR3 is TGTGCCAGCAGCCAAGAGAAGGCGAACACCGGGGAGCTGTTTTTT. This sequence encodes CASSQEKANTGELFF.

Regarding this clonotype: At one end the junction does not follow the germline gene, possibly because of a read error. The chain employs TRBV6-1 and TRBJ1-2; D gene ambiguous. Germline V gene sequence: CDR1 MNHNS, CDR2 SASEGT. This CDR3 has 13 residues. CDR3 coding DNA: TGTGCCAGCAGCGAAGGACGGATCTATGGCTACACCTTC. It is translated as CASSEGRIYGYTF.

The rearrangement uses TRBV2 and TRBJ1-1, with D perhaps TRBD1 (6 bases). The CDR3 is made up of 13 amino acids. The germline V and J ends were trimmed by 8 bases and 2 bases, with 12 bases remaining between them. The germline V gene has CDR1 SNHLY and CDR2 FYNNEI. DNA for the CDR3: TGTGCCAGCTTGAGGGACACAAACACTGAAGCTTTCTTT. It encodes CASLRDTNTEAFF.

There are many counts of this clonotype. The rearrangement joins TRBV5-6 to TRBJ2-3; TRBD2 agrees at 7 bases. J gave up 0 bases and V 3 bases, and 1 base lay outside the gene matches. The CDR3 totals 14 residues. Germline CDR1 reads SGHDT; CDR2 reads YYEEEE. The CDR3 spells CASSWGGSTDTQYF. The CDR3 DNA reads TGTGCCAGCAGCTGGGGGGGGAGCACAGATACGCAGTATTTT.

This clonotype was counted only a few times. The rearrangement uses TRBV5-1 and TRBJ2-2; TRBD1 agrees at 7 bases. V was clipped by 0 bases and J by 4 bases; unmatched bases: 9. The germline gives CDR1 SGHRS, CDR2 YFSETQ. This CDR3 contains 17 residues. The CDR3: CASSLARRQGRTGELFF. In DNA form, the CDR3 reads TGCGCCAGCAGCTTGGCCCGGAGACAGGGTCGCACCGGGGAGCTGTTTTTT.

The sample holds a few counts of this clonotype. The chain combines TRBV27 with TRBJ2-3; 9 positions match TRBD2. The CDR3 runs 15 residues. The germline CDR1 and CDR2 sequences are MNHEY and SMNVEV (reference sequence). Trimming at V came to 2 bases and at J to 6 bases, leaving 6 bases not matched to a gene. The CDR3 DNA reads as TGTGCCAGCAGTTTAGCGGGGGGGCAAGGTGATACGCAGTATTTT. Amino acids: CASSLAGGQGDTQYF.

CDR3 in amino acids: CSAPRDGIQETQYF. The CDR3 region has the DNA TGCAGTGCCCCGCGGGACGGAATCCAAGAGACCCAGTACTTC. This rearrangement joins TRBV20-1 to TRBJ2-5; TRBD2 is a possible D gene (6 bases). This CDR3 is built from 14 residues. The germline CDR1 and CDR2 sequences are DFQATT and SNEGSKA (reference sequence). Trimming took 6 bases from V and 1 from J, leaving 15 bases between them.

The CDR3 here is CASSLAPAGTGISPLHF. In nucleotides, the CDR3 is TGTGCCAGCAGCTTAGCCCCTGCCGGGACAGGGATTTCACCCCTCCACTTT. The chain has TRBV7-2 and TRBJ1-6; 9 bases match TRBD1. Germline assignment: CDR1 SGHTA and CDR2 FQGNSA. The CDR3 length is 17 residues. V trimming: 0 bases; J trimming: 9 bases; junction bases outside the gene matches: 9.

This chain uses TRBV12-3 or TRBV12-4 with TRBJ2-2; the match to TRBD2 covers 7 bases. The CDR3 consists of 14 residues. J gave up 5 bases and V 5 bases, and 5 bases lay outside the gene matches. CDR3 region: CASSKRGVTGELFF. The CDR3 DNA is TGTGCCAGCAGTAAGCGGGGCGTTACCGGGGAGCTGTTTTTT.

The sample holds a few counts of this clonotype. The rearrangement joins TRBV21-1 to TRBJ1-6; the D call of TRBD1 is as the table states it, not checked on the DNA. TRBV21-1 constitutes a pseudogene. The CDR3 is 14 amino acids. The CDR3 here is CASSIWTDYSPLHF. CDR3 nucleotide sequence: TGTGCCAGCAGCATTTGGACAGATTATTCACCCCTCCACTTT.